This T cell receptor beta chain was captured in a study of breast tumors, draining lymph nodes, adjacent tissues. Remarks on this clonotype: Antigen unknown.

Using its own MiXCR run on the multiplex PCR reads, TCRdb lists one record per CDR3 protein. The repertoire includes 130,000 or so distinct CDR3 sequences, around 20% of them detected once, and about 2.2% sits in the top ten. Study-level findings and limits: Tumor repertoires ranked between lymph nodes and nontumor tissue in diversity, with V and J gene preferences. The data were judged consistent with most tumor T cells coming from lymph node and expanding in tumor. The lymph node origin of tumor T cells was framed as consistent with a hypothesis, not demonstrated. Luminal-like breast cancer showed significantly greater tumor-nontumor repertoire similarity than basal-like breast cancer did.

CDR3 length equals 14 residues. The V and J ends lost 5 bases and 0 bases respectively, with 10 bases between them. From germline, CDR1 is SNHLY and CDR2 FYNNEI. Breast cancer patients provided tissue from their axillary draining lymph nodes. The J gene is TRBJ1-2, the V gene TRBV2; TRBD1 is a possible D gene (5 bases). The source is a female donor with breast cancer. Some clones in this sample may be carry-over from other donors' samples. Material for sequencing was axillary lymph node tissue. The CDR3 DNA follows: TGTGCCAGCAGTCTGACAGCAGCTAACTATGGCTACACCTTC. It yields the protein CASSLTAANYGYTF.